The entry that follows covers one TCR beta chain sequence. Germline CDR1 is SGHTA and CDR2 is FQGTGA. The junction had 7 bases not matched to a gene; V was cut back by 4 bases and J by 5 bases. CDR3 length equals 14 residues. This entry belongs to a study of cytotoxic CD8 clonotypes in ibrutinib-treated CLL. As for the study in general: It was after a median 12 months of treatment, range 6 to 36, that response samples were taken. An average of roughly 270,000 productive templates and some 99,000 productive rearrangements was obtained per sample.

TCRdb's copy holds only in-frame clones and misses some; the assay was immunoSEQ multiplex PCR. The table shows around 330,000 clones, with about 61% occurring only once. The source is a human donor with chronic lymphocytic leukemia. V is TRBV7-3 and J is TRBJ2-5; the match to TRBD2 covers 7 bases. The sample here was PBMCs, taken after 36 months of ibrutinib treatment. CDR3 coding DNA: TGTGCCAGCAGCTCGGCCGGGAGGCAGGAGACCCAGTACTTC. It specifies CASSSAGRQETQYF.